The 16 T cell receptor beta chains presented below share a single source sample, sequenced in a study of T-cell reconstitution after alpha-beta-depleted transplantation in children. It was with unique molecular identifiers that the TCRbeta library was prepared. TCRdb re-called the PCR reads through MiXCR, storing one row per CDR3 protein. The profile shows 450,000 to 600,000 distinct CDR3 sequences, 15% to 20% of them singletons. Here the sequenced sample was PBMCs from the stem cell graft donor, taken from the stem cell graft. These receptors originate from a human donor who donated a stem cell graft to a child with acute lymphoblastic leukemia.

The chain joins TRBV10-1 to TRBJ2-1; TRBD1 matches 9 bases. Germline V gives CDR1 WNHNN, CDR2 SYGVQD (reference sequence). The CDR3 sequence is 16 residues long. The junction had 6 bases not matched to a gene; V was cut back by 2 bases and J by 4 bases. The CDR3 region has the DNA TGCGCCAGCAGTGAGAGAGGGACAGGGCATTACAATGAGCAGTTCTTC. It translates to CASSERGTGHYNEQFF.

The CDR3 loop is CSVERTGNVLTF. CDR3 in DNA: TGCAGCGTTGAGCGGACAGGTAACGTCCTGACTTTC. The V call is TRBV29-1, the J call TRBJ2-6; 7 positions match TRBD1. Germline CDR1 is SQVTM and CDR2 is ANQGSEA. The V gene end was trimmed by 3 bases and the J gene end by 10 bases; junction bases not matched to a gene: 3. This CDR3 spans 12 amino acids. The full variable domain, its missing parts supplied by reference TRBV29-1 and TRBJ2-6, is SAVISQKPSRDICQRGTSLTIQCQVDSQVTMMFWYRQQPGQSLTLIATANQGSEATYESGFVIDKFPISRPNLTFSTLTVSNMSPEDSSIYLCSVERTGNVLTFGAGSRLTVL.

This clonotype was counted between two and nine times. The chain links TRBV12-3 or TRBV12-4 to TRBJ2-1, with unresolved D. This CDR3 region has 16 residues. V lost 3 bases and J lost 3, with 15 bases in between. The CDR3 protein is CASSFLRRLDYNEQFF. The CDR3 DNA sequence: TGTGCCAGCAGTTTTCTGAGGCGCCTGGACTACAATGAGCAGTTCTTC.

V is TRBV7-9 and J is TRBJ2-7, with 8 bases fitting TRBD2. V lost 3 bases, J lost 2 bases, and 12 bases stayed unmatched. Germline V gene lookup returns CDR1 SEHNR and CDR2 FQNEAQ (reference sequence). The CDR3 contains 17 residues. CDR3 sequence: CASSLPDYQRGPYEQYF. DNA for the CDR3: TGTGCCAGCAGCTTGCCGGACTACCAGCGGGGGCCCTACGAGCAGTACTTC.

The gene calls are TRBV6-1 and TRBJ2-1; no firm D call. The length of the CDR3 is 15 residues. Germline CDR1 reads MNHNS; CDR2 reads SASEGT. Deletions cut 1 base from V and 3 bases from J, with 10 bases between. This CDR3 is CASSEDRANYNEQFF. For the CDR3, the DNA is TGTGCCAGCAGTGAAGACCGGGCTAACTACAATGAGCAGTTCTTC.

The chain uses TRBV11-2 and TRBJ1-2; the match to TRBD1 covers 10 bases. The CDR3 sequence is 17 residues long. Germline CDR1 SGHAT, CDR2 FQNNGV. V lost 3 bases, J lost 1 base, and 8 bases stayed unmatched. This CDR3 reads CASSFLTGGQVNYGYTF. As DNA, the CDR3 is TGTGCCAGCAGCTTCCTGACAGGGGGCCAAGTTAACTATGGCTACACCTTC.

The genes are TRBV9 and TRBJ1-1, with D possibly being TRBD1 (6 bases). Trimming took off 4 bases at V and 0 bases at J, with 10 bases between the two ends. The CDR3 consists of 14 residues. The germline V gene has CDR1 SGDLS and CDR2 YYNGEE. CDR3: CASSRQVMNTEAFF. The CDR3 nucleotides are TGTGCCAGCAGCCGACAGGTTATGAACACTGAAGCTTTCTTT.

Many counts were recorded for this clonotype. The rearrangement uses TRBV15 and TRBJ1-3; TRBD1 agrees at 8 bases. There are 18 residues in the CDR3. V lost 1 base, J lost 0 bases, and 8 bases stayed unmatched. CDR1 is LNHNV, CDR2 YYDKDF, per germline (reference sequence). The CDR3: CATSRARQGLISGNTIYF. CDR3 nucleotides: TGTGCCACCAGCAGAGCGAGACAGGGGCTCATCTCTGGAAACACCATATATTTT. The entire variable domain, with the rest obtained from reference TRBV15 and TRBJ1-3, is as follows: DAMVIQNPRYQVTQFGKPVTLSCSQTLNHNVMYWYQQKSSQAPKLLFHYYDKDFNNEADTPDNFQSRRPNTSFCFLDIRSPGLGDTAMYLCATSRARQGLISGNTIYFGEGSWLTVV.

V and J are TRBV15 and TRBJ2-7; weak D call: TRBD2 (6 bases). The CDR3 covers 15 residues. Germline V CDR1 and CDR2: LNHNV, YYDKDF (reference sequence). V gave up 5 bases and J gave up 5 bases, with 19 bases separating them. The CDR3: CATSSRLGSGDEQYF. The CDR3 coding sequence is TGTGCCACCAGCTCACGACTAGGATCGGGCGACGAGCAGTACTTC.

J is TRBJ2-4 and V is TRBV15; D might be TRBD1 (5 bases). Germline V gene data show CDR1 as LNHNV and CDR2 as YYDKDF (reference sequence). This CDR3 comprises 17 residues. Trimming shortened V by 1 base and J by 0 bases, and 13 bases separated the two germline ends. CDR3 nucleotides: TGTGCCACCAGCAGAGTACAGGACGGGCTAGCCAAAAACATTCAGTACTTC. Translated, it gives CATSRVQDGLAKNIQYF.

CDR3 DNA sequence: TGTGCCAGCGGCCGCTACGGGGGGACGGCCCTCTATGGCTACACCTTC. It translates to CASGRYGGTALYGYTF. The V gene is TRBV7-9, the J gene TRBJ1-2; a possible D gene is TRBD1 (5 bases). Trimming took 8 bases from V and 4 from J, leaving 23 bases between them. CDR1 and CDR2 (germline): SEHNR, FQNEAQ (reference sequence). There are 16 residues in the CDR3.

Details on this clonotype: The junction does not match germline at one end; this may be a read error. V usage is TRBV15 and J usage is TRBJ1-1; 8 nucleotides match TRBD1. The CDR3 runs 13 residues. Looked up from germline, CDR1 is LNHNV and CDR2 is YYDKDF (reference sequence). Here the CDR3 reads CATSRDPGTGCLF. The DNA of the CDR3 is TGTGCCACCAGCAGAGATCCCGGGACAGGTTGCTTGTTT.

The V and J genes are TRBV9 and TRBJ2-7, with D possibly matching TRBD1 (5 bases). The CDR3 runs 13 residues. CDR1 SGDLS and CDR2 YYNGEE come from the germline V gene. Deletions cut 3 bases from V and 5 bases from J, with 12 bases between. In DNA, the CDR3 is TGTGCCAGCAGCGGCCCGCTAGGGGACGAGCAGTACTTC. Translated, it gives CASSGPLGDEQYF.

The rearrangement uses TRBV11-1 and TRBJ2-1; D is undetermined. CDR3 length: 13 amino acids. V was pared by 5 bases and J by 0 bases, with 5 bases between. Germline loops: CDR1 SGHAT, CDR2 FQDESV (reference sequence). CDR3 coding DNA: TGTGCCAGCAGCCGAGTCTCCTACAATGAGCAGTTCTTC. This codes for CASSRVSYNEQFF. The full variable domain, rest sourced from reference TRBV11-1 and TRBJ2-1, is EAEVAQSPRYKITEKSQAVAFWCDPISGHATLYWYRQILGQGPELLVQFQDESVVDDSQLPKDRFSAERLKGVDSTLKIQPAELGDSAMYLCASSRVSYNEQFFGPGTRLTVL.

This clonotype was recorded a few times. The gene calls are TRBV5-1 and TRBJ1-2; D call uncertain. This CDR3 comprises 11 residues. Germline loops: CDR1 SGHRS, CDR2 YFSETQ. V gave up 7 bases and J gave up 8 bases, with 12 bases separating them. The DNA of the CDR3 is TGCGCCAGCGGTGGCGTTTTCGGCTACACCTTC. Its protein product is CASGGVFGYTF.

This sequence joins TRBV20-1 and TRBJ2-7; TRBD2 agrees at 7 bases. Germline trimming cut 8 bases from V and 5 bases from J; bases unmatched to any gene: 18. This CDR3 contains 15 residues. CDR1 is DFQATT and CDR2 is SNEGSKA in the germline V gene (reference sequence). CDR3 sequence (DNA): TGCAGTTCCATCCCGGGACTAATAATATCCCACGAGCAGTACTTC. Amino acids: CSSIPGLIISHEQYF.